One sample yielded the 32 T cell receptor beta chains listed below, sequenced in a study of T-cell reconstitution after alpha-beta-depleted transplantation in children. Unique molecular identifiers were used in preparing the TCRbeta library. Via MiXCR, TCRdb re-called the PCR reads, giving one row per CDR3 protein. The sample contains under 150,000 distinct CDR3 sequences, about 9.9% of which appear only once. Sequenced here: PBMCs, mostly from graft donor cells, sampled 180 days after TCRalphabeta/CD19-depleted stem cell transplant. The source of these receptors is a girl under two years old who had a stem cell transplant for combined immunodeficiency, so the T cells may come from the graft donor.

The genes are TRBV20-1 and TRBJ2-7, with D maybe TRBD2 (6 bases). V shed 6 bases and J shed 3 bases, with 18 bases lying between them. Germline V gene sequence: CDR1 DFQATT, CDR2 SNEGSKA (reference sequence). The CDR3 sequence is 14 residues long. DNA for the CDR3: TGCAGTGCCGCAGCGTGGCAGGGAGGCTACGAGCAGTACTTC. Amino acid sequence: CSAAAWQGGYEQYF.

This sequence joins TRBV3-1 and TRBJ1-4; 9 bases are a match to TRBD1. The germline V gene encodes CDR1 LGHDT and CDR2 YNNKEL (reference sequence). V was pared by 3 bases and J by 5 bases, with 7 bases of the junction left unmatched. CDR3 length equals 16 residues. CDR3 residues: CASSQGQGGGNEKLFF. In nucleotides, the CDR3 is TGTGCCAGCAGCCAGGGACAGGGAGGGGGCAATGAAAAACTGTTTTTT.

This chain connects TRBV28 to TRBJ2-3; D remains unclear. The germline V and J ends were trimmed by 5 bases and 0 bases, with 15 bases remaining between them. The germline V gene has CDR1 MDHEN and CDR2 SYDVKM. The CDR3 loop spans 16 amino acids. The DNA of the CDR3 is TGTGCCAGCAGTGCCGCTTTAATTTCTAGCACAGATACGCAGTATTTT. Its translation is CASSAALISSTDTQYF.

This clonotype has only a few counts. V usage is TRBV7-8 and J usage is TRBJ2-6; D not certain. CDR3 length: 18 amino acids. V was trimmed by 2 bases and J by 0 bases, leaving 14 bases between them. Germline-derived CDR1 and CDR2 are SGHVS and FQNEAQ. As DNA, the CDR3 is TGTGCCAGCAGCTTATTGACGGTACCCAGCTCTGGGGCCAACGTCCTGACTTTC. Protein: CASSLLTVPSSGANVLTF. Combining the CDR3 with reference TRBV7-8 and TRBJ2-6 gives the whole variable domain GAGVSQSPRYKVAKRGQDVALRCDPISGHVSLFWYQQALGQGPEFLTYFQNEAQLDKSGLPSDRFFAERPEGSVSTLKIQRTQQEDSAVYLCASSLLTVPSSGANVLTFGAGSRLTVL.

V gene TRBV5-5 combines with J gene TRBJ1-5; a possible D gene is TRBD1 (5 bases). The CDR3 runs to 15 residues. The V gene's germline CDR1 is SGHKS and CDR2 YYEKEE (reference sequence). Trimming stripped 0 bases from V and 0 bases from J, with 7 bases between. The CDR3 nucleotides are TGTGCCAGCAGCTTGGGTGGGGCTAGCAATCAGCCCCAGCATTTT. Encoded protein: CASSLGGASNQPQHF.

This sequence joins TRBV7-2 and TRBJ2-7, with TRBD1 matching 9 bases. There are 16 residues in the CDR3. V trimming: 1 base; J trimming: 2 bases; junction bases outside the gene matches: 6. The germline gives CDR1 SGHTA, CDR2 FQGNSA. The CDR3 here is CASSLVSGTGPYEQYF. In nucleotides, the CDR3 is TGTGCCAGCAGCTTAGTGTCCGGGACAGGGCCCTACGAGCAGTACTTC. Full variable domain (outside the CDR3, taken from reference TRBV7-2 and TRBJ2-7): GAGVSQSPSNKVTEKGKDVELRCDPISGHTALYWYRQSLGQGLEFLIYFQGNSAPDKSGLPSDRFSAERTGGSVSTLTIQRTQQEDSAVYLCASSLVSGTGPYEQYFGPGTRLTVT.

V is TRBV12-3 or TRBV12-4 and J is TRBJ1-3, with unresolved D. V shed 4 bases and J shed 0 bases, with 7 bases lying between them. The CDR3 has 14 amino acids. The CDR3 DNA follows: TGTGCCAGCAGTTGGGGATACTCTGGAAACACCATATATTTT. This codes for CASSWGYSGNTIYF.

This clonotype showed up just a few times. CDR3 DNA sequence: TGCGCCAGCAGCTTAGTGGACTCAACAGATACGCAGTATTTT. It specifies CASSLVDSTDTQYF. The gene calls are TRBV5-1 and TRBJ2-3, with D possibly TRBD2 on 5 matching bases. Germline V gene data show CDR1 as SGHRS and CDR2 as YFSETQ. The CDR3 runs 14 residues. Trimming removed 2 bases from V and 3 bases from J, with 10 bases in between.

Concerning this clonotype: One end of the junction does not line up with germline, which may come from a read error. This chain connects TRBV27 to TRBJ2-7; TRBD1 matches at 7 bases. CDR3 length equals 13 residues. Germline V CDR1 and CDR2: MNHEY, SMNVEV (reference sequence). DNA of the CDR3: TGTGCCAGCAGTCGACAGGGACCCTACGAGCGGTACTTC. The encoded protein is CASSRQGPYERYF.

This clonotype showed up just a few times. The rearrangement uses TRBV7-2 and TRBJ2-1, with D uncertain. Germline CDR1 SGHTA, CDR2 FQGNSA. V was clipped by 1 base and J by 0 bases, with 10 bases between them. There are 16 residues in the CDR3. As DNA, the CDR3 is TGTGCCAGCAGCTTAGGTAGTTCCCCCTCCTACAATGAGCAGTTCTTC. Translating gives CASSLGSSPSYNEQFF.

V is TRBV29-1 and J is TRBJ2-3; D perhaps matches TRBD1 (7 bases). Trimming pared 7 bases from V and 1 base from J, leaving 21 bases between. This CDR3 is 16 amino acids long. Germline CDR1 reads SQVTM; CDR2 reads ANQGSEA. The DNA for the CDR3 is TGCAGCGCCCGGGACAGTGGAACGGGGGGCACAGATACGCAGTATTTT. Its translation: CSARDSGTGGTDTQYF.

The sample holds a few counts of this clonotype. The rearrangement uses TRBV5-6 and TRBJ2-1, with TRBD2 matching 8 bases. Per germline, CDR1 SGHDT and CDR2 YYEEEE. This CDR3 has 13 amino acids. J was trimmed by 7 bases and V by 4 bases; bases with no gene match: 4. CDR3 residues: CASSPRGGNEQFF. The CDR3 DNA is TGTGCCAGCAGCCCACGCGGGGGGAATGAGCAGTTCTTC.

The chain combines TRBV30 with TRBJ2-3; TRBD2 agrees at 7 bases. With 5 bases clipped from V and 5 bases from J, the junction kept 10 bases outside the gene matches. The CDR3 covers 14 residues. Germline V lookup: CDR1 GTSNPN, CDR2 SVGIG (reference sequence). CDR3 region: CAWQLGGEEDTQYF. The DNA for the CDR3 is TGTGCCTGGCAATTGGGGGGGGAGGAAGATACGCAGTATTTT.

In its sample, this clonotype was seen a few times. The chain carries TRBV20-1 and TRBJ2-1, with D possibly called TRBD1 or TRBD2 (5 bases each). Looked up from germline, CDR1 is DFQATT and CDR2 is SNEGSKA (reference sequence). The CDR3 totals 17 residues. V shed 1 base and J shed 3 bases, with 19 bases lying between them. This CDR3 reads CSARGRGVQANYNEQFF. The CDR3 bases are TGCAGTGCTAGAGGGCGAGGGGTTCAGGCTAACTACAATGAGCAGTTCTTC.

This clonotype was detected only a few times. CDR3 sequence (DNA): TGCGCCAGCAGCTTGGCCGGGGATATTTTCGGAAACACCATATATTTT. As protein: CASSLAGDIFGNTIYF. The chain carries TRBV5-1 and TRBJ1-3; D not resolved. This CDR3 comprises 16 residues. Germline values: CDR1 SGHRS, CDR2 YFSETQ. Between the trimmed V and J ends, which lost 0 bases and 4 bases, there was a span of 14 bases.

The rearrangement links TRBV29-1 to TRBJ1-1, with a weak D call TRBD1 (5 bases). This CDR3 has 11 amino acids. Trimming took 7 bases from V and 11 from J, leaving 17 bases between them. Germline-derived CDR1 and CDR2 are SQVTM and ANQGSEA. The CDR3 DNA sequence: TGCAGCGGGGTTGTAGGGGTTGAGGCTTTCTTT. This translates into CSGVVGVEAFF.

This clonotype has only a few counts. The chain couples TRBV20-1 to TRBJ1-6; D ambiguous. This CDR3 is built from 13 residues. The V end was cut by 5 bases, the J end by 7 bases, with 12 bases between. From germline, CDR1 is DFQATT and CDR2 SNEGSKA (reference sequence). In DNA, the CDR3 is TGCAGTGCTGGTCTCCGGGAGAATTCACCCCTCCACTTT. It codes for CSAGLRENSPLHF.

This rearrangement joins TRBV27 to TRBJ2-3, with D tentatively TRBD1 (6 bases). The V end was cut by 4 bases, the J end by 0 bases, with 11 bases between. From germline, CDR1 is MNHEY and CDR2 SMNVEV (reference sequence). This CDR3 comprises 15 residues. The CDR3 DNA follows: TGTGCCAGCAGTTCCTGGACAGATAGCACAGATACGCAGTATTTT. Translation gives CASSSWTDSTDTQYF.

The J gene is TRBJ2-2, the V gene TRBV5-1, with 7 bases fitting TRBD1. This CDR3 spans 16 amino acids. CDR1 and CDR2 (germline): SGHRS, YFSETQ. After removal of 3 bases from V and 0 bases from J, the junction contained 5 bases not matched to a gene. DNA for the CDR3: TGCGCCAGCAGCTCGAGGGGGCCCTCGAACACCGGGGAGCTGTTTTTT. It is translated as CASSSRGPSNTGELFF.

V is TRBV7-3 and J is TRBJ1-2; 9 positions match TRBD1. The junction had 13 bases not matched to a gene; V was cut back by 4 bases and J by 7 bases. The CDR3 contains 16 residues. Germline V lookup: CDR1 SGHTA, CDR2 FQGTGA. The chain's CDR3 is CASSSEPGTGTRGYTF. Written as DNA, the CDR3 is TGTGCCAGCAGCTCCGAACCCGGGACAGGGACACGTGGCTACACCTTC.

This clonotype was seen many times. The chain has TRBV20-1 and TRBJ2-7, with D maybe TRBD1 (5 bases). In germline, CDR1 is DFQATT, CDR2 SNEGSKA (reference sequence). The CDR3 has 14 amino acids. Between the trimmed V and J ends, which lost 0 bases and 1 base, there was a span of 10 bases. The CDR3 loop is CSARDGAASYEQYF. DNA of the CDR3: TGCAGTGCTAGAGATGGGGCAGCTTCCTACGAGCAGTACTTC.

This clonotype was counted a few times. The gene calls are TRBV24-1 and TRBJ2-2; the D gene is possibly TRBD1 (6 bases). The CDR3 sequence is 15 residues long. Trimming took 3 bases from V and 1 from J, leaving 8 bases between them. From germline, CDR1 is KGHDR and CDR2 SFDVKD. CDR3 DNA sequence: TGTGCCACCAGTGATCCACAGGGGAACACCGGGGAGCTGTTTTTT. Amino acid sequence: CATSDPQGNTGELFF.

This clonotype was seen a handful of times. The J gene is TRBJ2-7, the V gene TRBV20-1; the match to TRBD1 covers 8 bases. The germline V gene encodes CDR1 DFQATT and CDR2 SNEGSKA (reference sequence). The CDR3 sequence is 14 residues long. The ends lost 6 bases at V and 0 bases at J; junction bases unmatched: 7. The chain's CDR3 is CSALTGVASYEQYF. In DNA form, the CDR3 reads TGCAGTGCGCTGACAGGGGTGGCCTCCTACGAGCAGTACTTC.

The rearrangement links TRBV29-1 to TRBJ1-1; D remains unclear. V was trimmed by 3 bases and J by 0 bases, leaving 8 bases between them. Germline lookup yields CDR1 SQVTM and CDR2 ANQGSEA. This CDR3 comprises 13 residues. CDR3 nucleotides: TGCAGCGTTGAGAGGATAATGAACACTGAAGCTTTCTTT. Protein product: CSVERIMNTEAFF. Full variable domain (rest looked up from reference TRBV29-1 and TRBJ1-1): SAVISQKPSRDICQRGTSLTIQCQVDSQVTMMFWYRQQPGQSLTLIATANQGSEATYESGFVIDKFPISRPNLTFSTLTVSNMSPEDSSIYLCSVERIMNTEAFFGQGTRLTVV.

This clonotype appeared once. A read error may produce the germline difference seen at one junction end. In DNA form, the CDR3 reads TGCTCCAGCAGGGAGAGGACCTACGAGCAGTACTTC. The encoded protein is CSSRERTYEQYF. The chain carries TRBV10-2 and TRBJ2-7, with D possibly called TRBD1 or TRBD2 (5 bases each). There are 12 residues in the CDR3. Germline V gene data show CDR1 as WSHSY and CDR2 as SAAADI.

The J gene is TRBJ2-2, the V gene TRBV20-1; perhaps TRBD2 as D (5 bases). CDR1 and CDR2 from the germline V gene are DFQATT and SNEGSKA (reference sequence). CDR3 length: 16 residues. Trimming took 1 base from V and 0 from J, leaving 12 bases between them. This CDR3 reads CSARVRTRTNTGELFF. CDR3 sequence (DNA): TGCAGTGCTAGAGTTAGGACTCGGACGAACACCGGGGAGCTGTTTTTT.

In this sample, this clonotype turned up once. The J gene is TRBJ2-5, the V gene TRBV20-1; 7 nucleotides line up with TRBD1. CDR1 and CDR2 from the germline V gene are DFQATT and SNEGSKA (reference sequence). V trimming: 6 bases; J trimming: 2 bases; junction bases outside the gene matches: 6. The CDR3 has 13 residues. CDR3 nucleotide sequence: TGCAGTGCGCACAGGACAGGACAAGAGACCCAGTACTTC. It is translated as CSAHRTGQETQYF.

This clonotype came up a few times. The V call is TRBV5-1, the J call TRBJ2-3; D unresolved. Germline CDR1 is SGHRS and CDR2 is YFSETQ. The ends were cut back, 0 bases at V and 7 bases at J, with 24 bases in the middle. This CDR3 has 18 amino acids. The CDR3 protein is CASSLAAVTSRWPNTQYF. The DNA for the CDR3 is TGCGCCAGCAGCTTGGCCGCGGTTACCTCGAGGTGGCCCAATACGCAGTATTTT.

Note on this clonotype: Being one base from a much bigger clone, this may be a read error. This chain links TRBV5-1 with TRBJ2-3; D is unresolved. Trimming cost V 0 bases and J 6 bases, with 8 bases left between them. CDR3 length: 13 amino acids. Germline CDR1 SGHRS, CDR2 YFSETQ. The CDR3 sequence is CASSLAPADTQYF. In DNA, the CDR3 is TGCGCCAGCAGCTTGGCGCCAGCGGATACGCAGTATTTT.

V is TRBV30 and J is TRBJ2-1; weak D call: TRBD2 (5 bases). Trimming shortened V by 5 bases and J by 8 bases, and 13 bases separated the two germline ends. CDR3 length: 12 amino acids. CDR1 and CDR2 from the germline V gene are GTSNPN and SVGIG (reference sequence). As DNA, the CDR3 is TGTGCCTGGCAGCGGAACGGCGATGAGCAGTTCTTC. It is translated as CAWQRNGDEQFF.

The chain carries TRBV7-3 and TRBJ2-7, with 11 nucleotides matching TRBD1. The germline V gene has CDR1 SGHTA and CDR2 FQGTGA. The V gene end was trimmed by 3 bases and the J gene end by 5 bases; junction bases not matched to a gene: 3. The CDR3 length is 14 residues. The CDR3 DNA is TGTGCCAGCAGCTTCCGGGACAGGGGGGACGAGCAGTACTTC. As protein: CASSFRDRGDEQYF.

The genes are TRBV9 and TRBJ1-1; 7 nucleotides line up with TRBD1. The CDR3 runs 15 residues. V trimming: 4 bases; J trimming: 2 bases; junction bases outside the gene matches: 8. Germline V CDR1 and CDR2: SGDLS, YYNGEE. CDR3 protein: CASSLSQGDNTEAFF. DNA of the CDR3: TGTGCCAGCAGCTTGTCCCAGGGGGATAACACTGAAGCTTTCTTT.